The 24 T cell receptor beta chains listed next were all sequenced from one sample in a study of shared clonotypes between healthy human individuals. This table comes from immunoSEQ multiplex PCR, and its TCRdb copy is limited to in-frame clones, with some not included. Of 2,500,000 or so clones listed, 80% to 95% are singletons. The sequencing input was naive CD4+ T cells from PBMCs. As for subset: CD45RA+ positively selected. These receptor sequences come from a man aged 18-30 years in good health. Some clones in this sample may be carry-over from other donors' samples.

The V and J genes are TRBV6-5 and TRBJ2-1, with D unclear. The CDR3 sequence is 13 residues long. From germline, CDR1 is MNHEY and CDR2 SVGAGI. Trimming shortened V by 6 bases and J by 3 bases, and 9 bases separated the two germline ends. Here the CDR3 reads CASSTTIYNEQFF. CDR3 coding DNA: TGTGCCAGCAGCACAACTATCTACAATGAGCAGTTCTTC.

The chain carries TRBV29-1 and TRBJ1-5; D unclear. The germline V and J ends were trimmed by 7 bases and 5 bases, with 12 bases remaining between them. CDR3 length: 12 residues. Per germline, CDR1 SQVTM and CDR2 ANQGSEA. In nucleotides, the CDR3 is TGCAGCGCCTCCGACGGAGATCAGCCCCAGCATTTT. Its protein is CSASDGDQPQHF.

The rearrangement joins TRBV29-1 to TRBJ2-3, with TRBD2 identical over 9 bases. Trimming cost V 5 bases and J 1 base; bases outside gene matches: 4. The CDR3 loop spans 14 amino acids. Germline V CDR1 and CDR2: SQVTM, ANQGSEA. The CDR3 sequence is CSVYLAGRTDTQYF. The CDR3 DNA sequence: TGCAGCGTTTACCTAGCGGGACGCACAGATACGCAGTATTTT.

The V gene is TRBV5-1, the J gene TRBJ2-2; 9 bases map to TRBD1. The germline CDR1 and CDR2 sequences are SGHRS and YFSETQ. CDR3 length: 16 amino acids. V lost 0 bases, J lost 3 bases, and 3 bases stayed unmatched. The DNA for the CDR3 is TGCGCCAGCAGCTTGGAGGGACAGGGTCACACCGGGGAGCTGTTTTTT. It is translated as CASSLEGQGHTGELFF.

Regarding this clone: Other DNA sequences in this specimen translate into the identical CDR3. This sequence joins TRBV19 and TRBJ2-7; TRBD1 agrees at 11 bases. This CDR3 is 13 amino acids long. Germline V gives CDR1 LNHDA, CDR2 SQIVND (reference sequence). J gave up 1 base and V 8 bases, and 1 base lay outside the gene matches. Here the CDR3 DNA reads TGTGCCAGTCGGGACAGGGGGTCCTACGAGCAGTACTTC. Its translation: CASRDRGSYEQYF.

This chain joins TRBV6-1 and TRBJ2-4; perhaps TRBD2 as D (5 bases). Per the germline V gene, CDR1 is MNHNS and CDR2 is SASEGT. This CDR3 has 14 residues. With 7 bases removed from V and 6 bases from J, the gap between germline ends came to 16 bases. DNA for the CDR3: TGTGCCAGCACCCGGGGTCCCTCCGGAAACATTCAGTACTTC. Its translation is CASTRGPSGNIQYF.

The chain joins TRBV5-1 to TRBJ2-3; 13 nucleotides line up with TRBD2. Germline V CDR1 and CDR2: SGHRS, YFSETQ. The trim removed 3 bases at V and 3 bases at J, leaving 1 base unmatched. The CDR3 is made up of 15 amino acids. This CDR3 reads CASSWGLAGTDTQYF. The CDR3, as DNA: TGCGCCAGCAGCTGGGGACTAGCGGGGACAGATACGCAGTATTTT.

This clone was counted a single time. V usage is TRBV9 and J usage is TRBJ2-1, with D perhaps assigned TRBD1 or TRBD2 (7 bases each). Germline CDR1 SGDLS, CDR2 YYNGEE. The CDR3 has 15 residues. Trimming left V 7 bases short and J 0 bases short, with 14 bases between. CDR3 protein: CASRRGDSSYNEQFF. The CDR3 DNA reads TGTGCCAGCCGTCGGGGGGACAGCTCCTACAATGAGCAGTTCTTC.

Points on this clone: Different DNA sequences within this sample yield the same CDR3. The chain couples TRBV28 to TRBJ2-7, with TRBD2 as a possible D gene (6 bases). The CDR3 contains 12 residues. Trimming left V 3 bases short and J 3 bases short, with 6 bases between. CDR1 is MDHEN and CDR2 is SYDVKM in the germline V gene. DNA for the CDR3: TGTGCCAGCAGTTTCGGGAGCTACGAGCAGTACTTC. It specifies CASSFGSYEQYF.

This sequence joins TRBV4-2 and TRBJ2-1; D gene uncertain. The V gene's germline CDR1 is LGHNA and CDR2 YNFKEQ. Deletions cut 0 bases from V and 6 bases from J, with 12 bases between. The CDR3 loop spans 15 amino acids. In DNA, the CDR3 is TGTGCCAGCAGCCAAGATGAGTCTAGTCGCAATGAGCAGTTCTTC. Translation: CASSQDESSRNEQFF.

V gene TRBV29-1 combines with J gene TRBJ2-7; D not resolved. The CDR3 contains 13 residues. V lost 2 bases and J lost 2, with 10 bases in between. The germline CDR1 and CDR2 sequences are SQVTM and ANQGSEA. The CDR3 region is CSVEKAETYEQYF. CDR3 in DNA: TGCAGCGTTGAAAAAGCCGAGACCTACGAGCAGTACTTC.

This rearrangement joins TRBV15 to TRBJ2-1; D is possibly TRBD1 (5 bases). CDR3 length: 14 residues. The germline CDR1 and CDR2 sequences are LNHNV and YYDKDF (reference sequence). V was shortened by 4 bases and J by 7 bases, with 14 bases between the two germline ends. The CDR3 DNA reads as TGTGCCACCAGCACGGATGCAGGGCGGAATGAGCAGTTCTTC. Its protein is CATSTDAGRNEQFF. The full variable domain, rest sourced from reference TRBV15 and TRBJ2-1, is DAMVIQNPRYQVTQFGKPVTLSCSQTLNHNVMYWYQQKSSQAPKLLFHYYDKDFNNEADTPDNFQSRRPNTSFCFLDIRSPGLGDTAMYLCATSTDAGRNEQFFGPGTRLTVL.

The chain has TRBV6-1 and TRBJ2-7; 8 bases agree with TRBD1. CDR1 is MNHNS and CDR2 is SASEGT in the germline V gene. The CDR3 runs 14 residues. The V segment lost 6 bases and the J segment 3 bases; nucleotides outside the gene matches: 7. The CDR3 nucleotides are TGTGCCAGCAGAGACAGACAGGGGATCTACGAGCAGTACTTC. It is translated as CASRDRQGIYEQYF.

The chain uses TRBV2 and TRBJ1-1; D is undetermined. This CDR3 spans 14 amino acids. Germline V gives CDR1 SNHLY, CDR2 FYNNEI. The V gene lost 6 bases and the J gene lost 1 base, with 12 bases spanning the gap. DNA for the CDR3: TGTGCCAGCAGCTCCGGGCCGGGGAACACTGAAGCTTTCTTT. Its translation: CASSSGPGNTEAFF.

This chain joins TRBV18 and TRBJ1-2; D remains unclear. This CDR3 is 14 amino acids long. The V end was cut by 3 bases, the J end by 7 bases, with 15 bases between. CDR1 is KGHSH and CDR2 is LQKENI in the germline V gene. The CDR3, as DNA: TGTGCCAGCTCACCCTCCAAGCCGGGGAGTGGCTACACCTTC. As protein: CASSPSKPGSGYTF.

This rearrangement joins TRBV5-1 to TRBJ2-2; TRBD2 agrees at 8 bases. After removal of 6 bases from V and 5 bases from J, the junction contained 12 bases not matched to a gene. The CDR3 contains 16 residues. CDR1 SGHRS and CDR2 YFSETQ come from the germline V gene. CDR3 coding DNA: TGCGCCAGCAAGGGGAACGCGGGAGGCGGAACCGGGGAGCTGTTTTTT. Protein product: CASKGNAGGGTGELFF.

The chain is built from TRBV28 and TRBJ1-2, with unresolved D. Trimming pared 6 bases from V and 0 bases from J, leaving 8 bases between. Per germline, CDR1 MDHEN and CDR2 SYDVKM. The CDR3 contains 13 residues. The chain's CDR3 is CASRVGSNYGYTF. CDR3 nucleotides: TGTGCCAGCAGGGTAGGGTCTAACTATGGCTACACCTTC.

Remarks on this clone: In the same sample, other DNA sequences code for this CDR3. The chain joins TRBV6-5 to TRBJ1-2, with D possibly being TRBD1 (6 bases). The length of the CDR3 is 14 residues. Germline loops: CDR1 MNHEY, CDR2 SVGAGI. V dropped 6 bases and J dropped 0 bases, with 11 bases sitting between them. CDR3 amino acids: CASSQRTANYGYTF. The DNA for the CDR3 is TGTGCCAGCAGCCAACGGACAGCTAACTATGGCTACACCTTC.

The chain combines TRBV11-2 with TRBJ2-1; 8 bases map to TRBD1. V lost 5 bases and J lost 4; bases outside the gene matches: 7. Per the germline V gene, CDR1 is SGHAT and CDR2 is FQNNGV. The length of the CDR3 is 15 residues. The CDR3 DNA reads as TGTGCCAGCAGCACCGGACAGGGTCCTTACAATGAGCAGTTCTTC. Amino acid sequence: CASSTGQGPYNEQFF.

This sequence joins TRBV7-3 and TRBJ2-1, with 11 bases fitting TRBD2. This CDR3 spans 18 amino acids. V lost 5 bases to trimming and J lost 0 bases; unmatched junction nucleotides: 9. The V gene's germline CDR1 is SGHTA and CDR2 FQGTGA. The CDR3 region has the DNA TGTGCCAGCAGCCCGGGGGGACTAGCGGATAGCTCCTACAATGAGCAGTTCTTC. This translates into CASSPGGLADSSYNEQFF.

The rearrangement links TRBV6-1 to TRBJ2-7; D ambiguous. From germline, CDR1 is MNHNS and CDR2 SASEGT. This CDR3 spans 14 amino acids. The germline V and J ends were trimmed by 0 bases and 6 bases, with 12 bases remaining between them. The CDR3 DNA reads TGTGCCAGCAGTGAAGCCCACCCCTCCACCGAGCAGTACTTC. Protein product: CASSEAHPSTEQYF.

The CDR3 here is CASSSTGSGGDTQYF. The CDR3 DNA sequence: TGTGCCAGCAGCTCCACCGGGAGTGGAGGTGATACGCAGTATTTT. V is TRBV7-2 and J is TRBJ2-3, with a possible D match to TRBD2 (6 bases). Per germline, CDR1 SGHTA and CDR2 FQGNSA. The CDR3 is made up of 15 amino acids. Trimming removed 4 bases from V and 6 bases from J, with 17 bases in between.

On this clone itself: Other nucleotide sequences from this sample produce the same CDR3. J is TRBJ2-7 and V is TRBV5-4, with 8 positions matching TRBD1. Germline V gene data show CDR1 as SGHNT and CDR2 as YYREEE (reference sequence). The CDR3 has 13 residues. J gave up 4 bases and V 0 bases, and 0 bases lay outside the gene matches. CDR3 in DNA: TGTGCCAGCAGCTTGGGGACAGGGTACGAGCAGTACTTC. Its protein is CASSLGTGYEQYF.

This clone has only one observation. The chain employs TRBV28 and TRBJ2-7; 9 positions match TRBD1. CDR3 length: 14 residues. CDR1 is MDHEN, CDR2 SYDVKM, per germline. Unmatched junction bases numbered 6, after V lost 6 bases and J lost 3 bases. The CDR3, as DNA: TGTGCCAGCAGGACCGGGACAGGGTACTACGAGCAGTACTTC. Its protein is CASRTGTGYYEQYF.